The clone carrying this TCR beta chain turned up a few times. What it recognizes is unknown. The sample comes from a study of cytomegalovirus exposure and HLA in healthy donors. Overall study results and limits: The likely origin of a cluster of highly shared sequence variants was a sequencing artifact.

This CDR3 has 15 residues. V trimming: 5 bases; J trimming: 4 bases; junction bases outside the gene matches: 7. The germline V gene has CDR1 MDHEN and CDR2 SYDVKM. Vbeta (60) and Jbeta (13) primers were used in the PCR. The assay was immunoSEQ multiplex PCR, and TCRdb's table has in-frame clones only and misses some. This table holds 84,000 or so clones, roughly 76% found once. The sequenced material came from PBMCs. The J gene is TRBJ1-5, the V gene TRBV28; 8 bases are shared with TRBD1. The source of this sequence is a male donor in good health and CMV-seronegative. The CDR3 nucleotides read TGTGCCAGCAGTCTCCGGGACAGGCTTAATCAGCCCCAGCATTTT. Translation: CASSLRDRLNQPQHF.